This T cell receptor beta chain came from a study of response to subunit inactivated influenza vaccine (dated by TCRdb to the late 2010s). Background for the entire study: Deep quantitative T cell receptor repertoire profiling was used in the study to track responses to a trivalent subunit inactivated influenza vaccine. What the authors observed across the whole study: The authors proposed that each seasonal influenza vaccination may bring in only a limited number of new T cells.

V trim: 4 bases; J trim: 0 bases; unmatched bases: 13. From its cysteine to its phenylalanine, the CDR3 spans 18 amino acids. The entry retains the CDR3 DNA only, 54 bases that are in frame from base 1. CDR1 is given as SGHRS and CDR2 as YFSETQ, both from the germline V gene. On this clonotype: Its antigen remains unidentified. Base qualities are not at hand, and no much larger clone is one base apart.

The library was made by RT-PCR. The instrument was an Illumina HiSeq 2500. TCRdb handled the public reads itself, with Q25 trimming in fastp and clone calling in MiXCR, and kept productive beta chains. Identical CDR3 protein sequences are pooled into one entry, listed with their most common genes and DNA. The sample contains roughly 650,000 distinct CDR3 sequences, around 13% of them found a single time. 7.5% to 8% of the sample comes from the top ten. Recombination linked TRBV5-1 to TRBJ2-1, with 7 junctional bases fitting TRBD2. The clonotype was recovered from a man aged 45-60 years who received an inactivated influenza vaccine. Donor details come from another sample of the same person, matched by shared clones. Here the sequenced sample was PBMCs from blood, taken 14 days before vaccination. CDR3 loop: CASSPSSASGVSYNEQFF. In nucleotides, the sequence is TGCGCCAGCAGCCCGTCGTCCGCCAGCGGGGTCTCCTACAATGAGCAGTTCTTC.